The entry below describes one TCR beta chain. This specimen comes from a study of CD8 T cells in Susac syndrome. With 4 bases clipped from V and 2 bases from J, the junction kept 5 bases outside the gene matches. The CDR3 consists of 14 residues. Per the germline V gene, CDR1 is MNHEY and CDR2 is SVGAGI. The patients with Susac syndrome were individuals who fulfilled the recently defined diagnostic criteria for disease that was either definite or probable. FACS was used to enrich TEMRA cells, whereas the CD8+ and CD4+ T cells were obtained by negative isolation. cDNA came from 0.5 to 1 ug RNA primed by random hexamers. immunoSEQ multiplex PCR amplified TCR beta CDR3 across 54 Vbeta, 13 Jbeta. TCRdb processed the immunoSEQ multiplex PCR reads anew with MiXCR; each CDR3 protein has one entry. The sample includes 150,000 to 200,000 distinct CDR3 sequences, approximately 94% of them seen just once.

The genes are TRBV6-5 and TRBJ2-7; 7 nucleotides agree with TRBD1. This sequence originates from a human donor with Susac syndrome. The material sequenced was CD4+ T cells from PBMCs. CDR3 protein: CASSSWDSAYEQYF. CDR3 in DNA: TGTGCCAGCAGTTCATGGGACAGCGCCTACGAGCAGTACTTC.